One and the same sample provided the 19 T cell receptor beta chains below, sequenced in a study of response to subunit inactivated influenza vaccine. In TCRdb, the RT-PCR reads were re-called with MiXCR into one record per CDR3 protein. The profile covers about 830,000 distinct CDR3 sequences, with about 18% appearing a single time and approximately 11% taken by the ten largest. The specimen was PBMCs from blood, collected about 5 days after vaccination. The receptors were gathered from a man aged 50 or older who received an inactivated influenza vaccine.

V usage is TRBV24-1 and J usage is TRBJ2-1; 8 bases line up with TRBD1. Looked up from germline, CDR1 is KGHDR and CDR2 is SFDVKD. V lost 3 bases, J lost 2 bases, and 2 bases stayed unmatched. CDR3 length: 15 amino acids. The CDR3 DNA is TGTGCCACCAGTGATGCGACAGGGGCCTACAATGAGCAGTTCTTC. It translates to CATSDATGAYNEQFF.

In this sample, this clonotype turned up a few times. The chain uses TRBV5-1 and TRBJ2-7; 8 bases map to TRBD2. The CDR3 extends over 15 amino acids. V lost 1 base, J lost 2 bases, and 5 bases stayed unmatched. CDR1 and CDR2 (germline): SGHRS, YFSETQ. DNA of the CDR3: TGCGCCAGCAGCTTGAACAGCGGGGGAACCTACGAGCAGTACTTC. Protein sequence: CASSLNSGGTYEQYF. The full variable domain, with the rest looked up from reference TRBV5-1 and TRBJ2-7, is KAGVTQTPRYLIKTRGQQVTLSCSPISGHRSVSWYQQTPGQGLQFLFEYFSETQRNKGNFPGRFSGRQFSNSRSEMNVSTLELGDSALYLCASSLNSGGTYEQYFGPGTRLTVT.

The chain combines TRBV4-3 with TRBJ2-7; no definite D call. Germline CDR1 reads LGHNA; CDR2 reads YSLEER. V lost 0 bases and J 0 bases, leaving 12 bases between the germline ends. There are 16 residues in the CDR3. In DNA, the CDR3 is TGCGCCAGCAGCCAAGATTACGGATTTAGCTCCTACGAGCAGTACTTC. It specifies CASSQDYGFSSYEQYF.

About this clonotype: Given a much more abundant clone one base away, this may be a read error. V gene TRBV6-5 combines with J gene TRBJ1-2; the D gene is possibly TRBD1 (5 bases). The germline gives CDR1 MNHEY, CDR2 SVGAGI. This CDR3 has 14 amino acids. V lost 4 bases to trimming and J lost 3 bases, with 12 bases between them. CDR3: CASSWAAGDYGYTF. The CDR3 coding sequence is TGTGCCAGCAGTTGGGCCGCGGGGGACTATGGCTACACCTTC.

Only a few counts were recorded for this clonotype. The rearrangement joins TRBV20-1 to TRBJ2-4; D gene unclear. Between the trimmed V and J ends, which lost 1 base and 6 bases, there was a span of 13 bases. Germline CDR1 is DFQATT and CDR2 is SNEGSKA (reference sequence). This CDR3 has 14 amino acids. The CDR3 here is CSARVGQFGNIQYF. DNA of the CDR3: TGCAGTGCTAGAGTAGGGCAGTTTGGAAACATTCAGTACTTC.

The chain joins TRBV28 to TRBJ2-7, with a tentative D call TRBD1 (6 bases). The V gene's germline CDR1 is MDHEN and CDR2 SYDVKM. The CDR3 is 13 residues long. Trimming pared 8 bases from V and 1 base from J, leaving 12 bases between. CDR3 sequence (DNA): TGTGCCAGCCACAACAGGGTTTCCTACGAGCAGTACTTC. Translating it yields CASHNRVSYEQYF.

The chain is built from TRBV12-3 or TRBV12-4 and TRBJ2-3; D might be TRBD2 (7 bases). This CDR3 contains 18 residues. V lost 3 bases and J lost 1, with 20 bases in between. CDR3 DNA: TGTGCCAGCAGTTTGAGAGGGGGGAGCGGGACCCGCACAGATACGCAGTATTTT. As protein: CASSLRGGSGTRTDTQYF.

Only a few counts were recorded for this clonotype. This chain connects TRBV20-1 to TRBJ2-2, with D unclear. The CDR3 has 16 amino acids. Trimming pared 0 bases from V and 4 bases from J, leaving 15 bases between. CDR1 and CDR2 from the germline V gene are DFQATT and SNEGSKA (reference sequence). CDR3: CSARDHVGSLTGELFF. Here the CDR3 DNA reads TGCAGTGCTAGAGATCACGTCGGATCACTCACCGGGGAGCTGTTTTTT.

V gene TRBV5-1 combines with J gene TRBJ1-2; no clear D. CDR1 and CDR2 from the germline V gene are SGHRS and YFSETQ. V was clipped by 1 base and J by 3 bases, with 13 bases between them. The CDR3 sequence is 15 residues long. As DNA, the CDR3 is TGCGCCAGCAGCTTGTCGCCCGCGACTGACTATGGCTACACCTTC. This gives the protein CASSLSPATDYGYTF.

The CDR3 loop reads CASSEATGRSRELFF. In DNA, the CDR3 is TGTGCCAGCAGTGAAGCTACCGGGAGGAGTAGGGAGCTGTTTTTT. The chain employs TRBV2 and TRBJ2-2; 7 nucleotides align to TRBD2. The ends lost 0 bases at V and 9 bases at J; junction bases unmatched: 7. The germline CDR1 and CDR2 sequences are SNHLY and FYNNEI. This CDR3 has 15 amino acids.

V usage is TRBV5-1 and J usage is TRBJ1-1; 8 bases align to TRBD1. CDR1 and CDR2 from the germline V gene are SGHRS and YFSETQ. This CDR3 comprises 17 residues. V gave up 0 bases and J gave up 1 base; unmatched junction bases: 8. The CDR3 spells CASSLGAGGPRNTEAFF. CDR3 coding DNA: TGCGCCAGCAGCTTGGGTGCAGGGGGCCCTAGGAACACTGAAGCTTTCTTT.

This rearrangement joins TRBV7-8 to TRBJ2-3; TRBD1 aligns across 7 bases. The V gene end was trimmed by 0 bases and the J gene end by 7 bases; junction bases not matched to a gene: 10. This CDR3 region has 16 residues. CDR1 SGHVS and CDR2 FQNEAQ come from the germline V gene. CDR3 DNA sequence: TGTGCCAGCAGCTTAGCCCGGGACAGAACGGGTAATACGCAGTATTTT. This gives the protein CASSLARDRTGNTQYF.

This clonotype showed up just a few times. As DNA, the CDR3 is TGTGCCAGCAGCCCCCGTCCGGCCTACGAGCAGTACTTC. Translating gives CASSPRPAYEQYF. The chain recombines TRBV9 with TRBJ2-7; D is undetermined. The CDR3 is made up of 13 amino acids. Germline-derived CDR1 and CDR2 are SGDLS and YYNGEE. V was shortened by 4 bases and J by 2 bases, with 10 bases between the two germline ends. The variable domain in full, with the rest retrieved from reference TRBV9 and TRBJ2-7, is DSGVTQTPKHLITATGQRVTLRCSPRSGDLSVYWYQQSLDQGLQFLIQYYNGEERAKGNILERFSAQQFPDLHSELNLSSLELGDSALYFCASSPRPAYEQYFGPGTRLTVT.

A few counts support this clonotype. The V and J genes are TRBV29-1 and TRBJ2-2; no firm D call. The CDR3 length is 13 residues. Looked up from germline, CDR1 is SQVTM and CDR2 is ANQGSEA. V was shortened by 3 bases and J by 4 bases, with 9 bases between the two germline ends. DNA of the CDR3: TGCAGCGTTGAGCCACACGGCACCGGGGAGCTGTTTTTT. Translating it yields CSVEPHGTGELFF.

This clonotype has more than one count but fewer than ten. The V and J genes are TRBV15 and TRBJ2-2, with 8 positions matching TRBD1. CDR1 and CDR2 from the germline V gene are LNHNV and YYDKDF (reference sequence). This CDR3 contains 15 residues. Trimming removed 5 bases from V and 6 bases from J; junction bases left unmatched: 8. The CDR3 bases are TGTGCCACCAGCGTAGACAGGGGATTATCCGGGGAGCTGTTTTTT. Residues: CATSVDRGLSGELFF. The variable domain in full, completed from reference TRBV15 and TRBJ2-2, reads DAMVIQNPRYQVTQFGKPVTLSCSQTLNHNVMYWYQQKSSQAPKLLFHYYDKDFNNEADTPDNFQSRRPNTSFCFLDIRSPGLGDTAMYLCATSVDRGLSGELFFGEGSRLTVL.

In its sample, this clonotype was seen many times. This rearrangement joins TRBV12-3 or TRBV12-4 to TRBJ2-7; 7 positions match TRBD1. The CDR3 consists of 15 residues. V was pared by 3 bases and J by 0 bases, with 5 bases of the junction left unmatched. CDR3 amino acids: CASSLTGQSSYEQYF. The CDR3 nucleotides are TGTGCCAGCAGTTTGACAGGGCAGAGCTCCTACGAGCAGTACTTC.

In its sample, this clonotype was seen a few times. This sequence joins TRBV12-3 or TRBV12-4 and TRBJ2-1; either TRBD1 or TRBD2 may supply D (5 bases each). The CDR3 is made up of 15 amino acids. V lost 4 bases and J 6 bases, leaving 16 bases between the germline ends. The CDR3 here is CASSYQGFGANEQFF. CDR3 sequence (DNA): TGTGCCAGCAGTTACCAGGGATTCGGGGCCAATGAGCAGTTCTTC.

The chain joins TRBV27 to TRBJ2-5, with 7 nucleotides matching TRBD1. Germline-derived CDR1 and CDR2 are MNHEY and SMNVEV (reference sequence). The V segment lost 6 bases and the J segment 7 bases; nucleotides outside the gene matches: 8. The CDR3 has 13 amino acids. CDR3 protein: CASSHRDSRTQYF. The CDR3 nucleotides read TGTGCCAGCAGCCACCGGGACAGTAGGACCCAGTACTTC.

The rearrangement links TRBV5-6 to TRBJ2-3; D is possibly TRBD1 or TRBD2 (5 bases each). V lost 2 bases to trimming and J lost 13 bases, with 20 bases between them. In germline, CDR1 is SGHDT, CDR2 YYEEEE. The CDR3 runs 14 residues. Here the CDR3 DNA reads TGTGCCAGCAGCTTAGGGGTCAATCGAGGGGAGAAGTATTTT. Amino acids: CASSLGVNRGEKYF.